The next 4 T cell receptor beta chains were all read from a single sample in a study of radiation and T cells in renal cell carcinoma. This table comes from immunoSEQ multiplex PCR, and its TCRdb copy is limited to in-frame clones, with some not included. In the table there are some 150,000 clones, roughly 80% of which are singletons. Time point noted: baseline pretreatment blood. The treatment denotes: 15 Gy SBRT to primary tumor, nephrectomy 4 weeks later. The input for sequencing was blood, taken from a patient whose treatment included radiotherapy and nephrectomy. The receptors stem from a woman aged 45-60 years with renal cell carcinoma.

CDR3 in amino acids: CASSTDRVNQPQHF. CDR3 DNA sequence: TGTGCCAGCAGTACGGACAGAGTCAATCAGCCCCAGCATTTT. The V call is TRBV2, the J call TRBJ1-5, with a possible D match to TRBD1 (6 bases). Germline V gene data show CDR1 as SNHLY and CDR2 as FYNNEI. With 5 bases removed from V and 3 bases from J, the gap between germline ends came to 11 bases. This CDR3 is built from 14 residues.

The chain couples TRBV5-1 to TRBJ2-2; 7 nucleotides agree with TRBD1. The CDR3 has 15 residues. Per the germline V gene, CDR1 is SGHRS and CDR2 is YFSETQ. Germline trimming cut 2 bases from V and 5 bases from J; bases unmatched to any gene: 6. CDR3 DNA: TGCGCCAGCAGCTTTAGACAGGGAATTACCGGGGAGCTGTTTTTT. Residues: CASSFRQGITGELFF.

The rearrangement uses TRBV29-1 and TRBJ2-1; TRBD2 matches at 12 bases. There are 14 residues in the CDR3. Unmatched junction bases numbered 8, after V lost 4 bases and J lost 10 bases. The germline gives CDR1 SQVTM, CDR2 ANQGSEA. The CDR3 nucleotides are TGCAGCGTTGTGGGTCTAGCGGGAGGGGGGGAGCAGTTCTTC. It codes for CSVVGLAGGGEQFF.

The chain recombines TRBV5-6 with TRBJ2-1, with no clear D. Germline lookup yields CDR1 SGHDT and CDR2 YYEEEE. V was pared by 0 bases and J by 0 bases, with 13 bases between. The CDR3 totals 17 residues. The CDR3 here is CASSLGPLDPSYNEQFF. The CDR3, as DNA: TGTGCCAGCAGCTTGGGGCCCCTTGACCCCTCCTACAATGAGCAGTTCTTC.